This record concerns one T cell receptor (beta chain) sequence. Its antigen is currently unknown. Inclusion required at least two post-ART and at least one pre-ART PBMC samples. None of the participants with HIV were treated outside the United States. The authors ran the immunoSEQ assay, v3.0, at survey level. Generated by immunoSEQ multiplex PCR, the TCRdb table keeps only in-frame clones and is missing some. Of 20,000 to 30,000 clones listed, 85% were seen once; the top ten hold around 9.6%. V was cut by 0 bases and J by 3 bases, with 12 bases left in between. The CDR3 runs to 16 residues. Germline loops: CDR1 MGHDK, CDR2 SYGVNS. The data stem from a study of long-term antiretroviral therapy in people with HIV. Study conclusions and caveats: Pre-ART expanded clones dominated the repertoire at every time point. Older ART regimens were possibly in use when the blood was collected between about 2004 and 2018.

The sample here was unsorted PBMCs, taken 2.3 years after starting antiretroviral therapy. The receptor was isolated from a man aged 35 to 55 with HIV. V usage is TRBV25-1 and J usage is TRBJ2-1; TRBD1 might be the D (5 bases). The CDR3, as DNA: TGTGCCAGCAGTGAATATCGGCAGGGCAACTACAATGAGCAGTTCTTC. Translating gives CASSEYRQGNYNEQFF.